This T cell receptor (beta chain) was captured in a study of T cell repertoires in aging, cancer and after chemotherapy. About the study: Patients with glioblastoma brain tumors were sampled before and after temozolomide-based therapy.

A mixed TRB-A/B primer pool amplified rearranged TRB by multiplex touch-down PCR. In TCRdb, the multiplex PCR reads were re-called with MiXCR into one record per CDR3 protein. Of fewer than 4,500 distinct CDR3 sequences listed, 25% to 35% were seen once; the top ten hold less than 25%. Peripheral blood genomic DNA, not sorted cells or RNA, was the template. This CDR3 spans 13 amino acids. Trimming pared 2 bases from V and 3 bases from J, leaving 4 bases between. This clonotype was seen only a few times. Material for sequencing was blood. V is TRBV12-3 or TRBV12-4 and J is TRBJ1-4; D remains ambiguous. This receptor was obtained from a human donor with a solid tumor. CDR3 region: CASSLNPNEKLFF. The CDR3 nucleotides are TGTGCCAGCAGTTTAAATCCTAATGAAAAACTGTTTTTT.